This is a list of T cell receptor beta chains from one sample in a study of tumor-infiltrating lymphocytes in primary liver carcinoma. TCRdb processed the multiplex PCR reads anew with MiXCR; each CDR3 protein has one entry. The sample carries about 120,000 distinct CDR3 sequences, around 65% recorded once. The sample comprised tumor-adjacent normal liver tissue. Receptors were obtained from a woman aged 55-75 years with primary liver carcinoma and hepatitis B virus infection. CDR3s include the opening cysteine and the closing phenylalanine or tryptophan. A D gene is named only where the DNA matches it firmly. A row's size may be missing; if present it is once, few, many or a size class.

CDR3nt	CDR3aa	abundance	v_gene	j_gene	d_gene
TGTGCCAGCAGTTTTGGGACAGGGGGCACAGATATGCAGTATTTT	CASSFGTGGTDMQYF	once	TRBV6-5	TRBJ2-3	TRBD1
TGTGCCGGCGGCCGACAGGGGGTAATGGACGAGCAGTACTTC	CAGGRQGVMDEQYF	.	TRBV7-9	TRBJ2-7	TRBD1
TGTGCCAGCAGCCGGGACTCTCTCTCCCTTGGGGCCAAGGTCCTGACTTTC	CASSRDSLSLGAKVLTF	.	TRBV6-1	TRBJ2-6	.
TGTGTCACGACCGTCGGGACTAGCAGTTACAATGAGCAGTTCTTC	CVTTVGTSSYNEQFF	.	TRBV11-3	TRBJ2-1	TRBD2
TGTGTCAGCAGTGATTTCCTTCAGGGACTTTTAGGGGCTTACGAGCAGTACTTC	CVSSDFLQGLLGAYEQYF	.	TRBV6-1	TRBJ2-7	.
TGTGCCAGCAACTTCGGAGGCACAGATGCGCAGTATTTT	CASNFGGTDAQYF	.	TRBV7-8	TRBJ2-3	.
TGTGTCAGCAGTTATACCGACAAGGGAGGTTCACCCCTCCACTTT	CVSSYTDKGGSPLHF	.	TRBV6-6	TRBJ1-6	.
TGTGCCACCAGTGATGGCTTCAATCAGCCCCAGCATTTT	CATSDGFNQPQHF	few	TRBV24-1	TRBJ1-5	.
TGTGCCAGCAGCTTAGCAGGGAGCGTCAATGAGCAGTTCTTC	CASSLAGSVNEQFF	.	TRBV11-2	TRBJ2-1	.
TGTGCCAGCAGCGGCAGAGGGCAGGGGAAGATAGGCGAGCAGTACTTC	CASSGRGQGKIGEQYF	.	TRBV7-9	TRBJ2-7	.
TGTGCCAGCATCCAATTTGAGAACAATGAAGCTTTCTTT	CASIQFENNEAFF	.	TRBV4-2	TRBJ1-1	.
TGTGCCAGCAGGGGGACTGCCAACAATCAGCCCCAGCATTTT	CASRGTANNQPQHF	many	TRBV12-3/TRBV12-4	TRBJ1-5	.
TGCGCCAGCAGTTGGACAGGGGGGGCCGGGGAGCTGTTTTTT	CASSWTGGAGELFF	many	TRBV5-1	TRBJ2-2	TRBD1
TGTGCCGGCAGTGCCCGGCACACTGACGCTTTCTTT	CAGSARHTDAFF	.	TRBV6-5	TRBJ1-1	.
TGTGCCAGCAGTAACTGGCAGGTGAATGAGCAGTTCTTC	CASSNWQVNEQFF	.	TRBV28	TRBJ2-1	.
TGTGCCAGCAGTTCCCGACTAGCGGGAGAAGGCGAACACTACTTC	CASSSRLAGEGEHYF	.	TRBV6-5	TRBJ2-7	TRBD2
TGTGCCAGCAGCCTAACAGAGTCCTACGAGCTGTACTTC	CASSLTESYELYF	.	TRBV12-3/TRBV12-4	TRBJ2-7	.
TGTGCCAGCAGTCTACTAGTGCCAGAGACCCAGTACTTC	CASSLLVPETQYF	many	TRBV5-8	TRBJ2-5	.
TGTGCCAGCAGGCAGACCGAGGACCCGAACACTGAAGTTTTCTTT	CASRQTEDPNTEVFF	once	TRBV7-9	TRBJ1-1	.
TGTGCCACCAGCAGCCCCCTGAAGGGTAGCGAGCAGTACTTC	CATSSPLKGSEQYF	.	TRBV15	TRBJ2-7	.
TGTGCCAGCAGCTTAGGTGGACTAGTCTTCCATGAGCAGTTCTTC	CASSLGGLVFHEQFF	many	TRBV11-2	TRBJ2-1	TRBD2
TGTGCCAGTAGCCAGAGGAGGGGGGGATTCTTCTACAACGAGCAGTTCTTC	CASSQRRGGFFYNEQFF	once	TRBV11-2	TRBJ2-1	.
TGTGCCAGCAGTCGGACAGTGCTGAGCTCCTACGAGCAGTACTTC	CASSRTVLSSYEQYF	many	TRBV28	TRBJ2-7	.
TGTGCCAGCAGAATACAGATGAACACTGAAGCTTTCTTT	CASRIQMNTEAFF	many	TRBV6-1	TRBJ1-1	.
TGCGCCAGCAGCCCCGCGCGGGACATACATAGCAATCAGCCCCAGCATTTT	CASSPARDIHSNQPQHF	.	TRBV5-1	TRBJ1-5	.
TGTGCCAGCAGTGAAGCGCCTGGGGACAATCAGCCCCAGCATTTT	CASSEAPGDNQPQHF	many	TRBV6-1	TRBJ1-5	.
TGCAGCGCATATGGACTAGCGGGAGGGCCATCCAAGGACAATGAGCTGTTCTTC	CSAYGLAGGPSKDNELFF	.	TRBV29-1	TRBJ2-1	TRBD2
TGTGCCAGCAGCGGGAGAGGAGGTGAAAAACTGTTTTTT	CASSGRGGEKLFF	.	TRBV9	TRBJ1-4	.
TGTGCCAGCAGTACCGGTACAGGGGGTTCGAGCGACTACGAGCAGTACTTC	CASSTGTGGSSDYEQYF	.	TRBV12-3/TRBV12-4	TRBJ2-7	TRBD1
TGTGCCAGCAGCTACTCCCTTATGCTAAATGAGCAGTTCTTC	CASSYSLMLNEQFF	few	TRBV5-5	TRBJ2-1	.
TGCGCCAGCAATGACAGACATAGCAATCGCCCCCATCATTTT	CASNDRHSNRPHHF	.	TRBV10-2	TRBJ1-5	.
TGCAGCGTTGAAGCGACCCTCGGACTAGCGGGAGGGCCGGGCCCGATCTACAATGAGCAGTTCTTC	CSVEATLGLAGGPGPIYNEQFF	.	TRBV29-1	TRBJ2-1	TRBD2
TGTGCCAGCAGAAAGGGGGTGTCGAGAAACATTCAGTACTTC	CASRKGVSRNIQYF	once	TRBV28	TRBJ2-4	.
TGTGCTAGCAGCAGAGGACAGGGGGATATGCAGTATTTT	CASSRGQGDMQYF	.	TRBV5-5	TRBJ2-3	TRBD1
TGTGCCAGCAGGGACAGGGAGGCCGGGGAGCTGTTTTTT	CASRDREAGELFF	once	TRBV2	TRBJ2-2	TRBD1
TGCGCCAGCATCCAAGTCACTAGCGGGAGCGAACAGTACTTC	CASIQVTSGSEQYF	.	TRBV4-1	TRBJ2-7	TRBD2
TGTGCCAGCAGCCGGACAGGGGACTCCAACAATGAGCAGTACTTC	CASSRTGDSNNEQYF	once	TRBV11-1	TRBJ2-7	TRBD1
TGTGCCAGCAGTGAGCGCCGGCGATCCCTCGGGGCCTATGGCTACGCCTTC	CASSERRRSLGAYGYAF	.	TRBV6-1	TRBJ1-2	.
TGTGCCAGCGTGAAGGTGGAGAATCACCCCCAGTATTTT	CASVKVENHPQYF	.	TRBV6-1	TRBJ2-3	.
TGTTCAAGTAGCGGCGGGAGTAGCGGGTACACCGGGGAGCTGTTTTTT	CSSSGGSSGYTGELFF	.	TRBV7-8	TRBJ2-2	TRBD2
TGTGCCAGCAGCTTTGAAGCCTCTAAGCACTACGAGCAGTACTTC	CASSFEASKHYEQYF	few	TRBV7-2	TRBJ2-7	.
TGTGCCAGCAACTTAGAGAGCGGGGGTGTGGGTGAGCAGTTCTTC	CASNLESGGVGEQFF	.	TRBV11-2	TRBJ2-1	TRBD2
TGCGCCAGCAGCAAACTAGCGGGTTCGAACACCGGGGAGCTGTTTTTT	CASSKLAGSNTGELFF	.	TRBV5-1	TRBJ2-2	TRBD2
TGTGCCAGCAGCCACTCCCAGACGAACTTTAACACTGAAGCTTTCTTT	CASSHSQTNFNTEAFF	many	TRBV14	TRBJ1-1	.
TGTGCCAGTATCAGCGATGCTGGCTCCTACGAGCAGTACTTC	CASISDAGSYEQYF	.	TRBV12-3/TRBV12-4	TRBJ2-7	.
TGTGCCAGTTGTATGGCGGGATTTGAGACCCAGTACTTC	CASCMAGFETQYF	.	TRBV12-3/TRBV12-4	TRBJ2-5	.
TGTGCCAGGACCTTAGAGGGAGGAACTATCGGTGAACAGTTCTTC	CARTLEGGTIGEQFF	.	TRBV11-2	TRBJ2-1	.
TGTACCAACAGTTCCCCGGACACTGAAGCCTTCTTT	CTNSSPDTEAFF	.	TRBV12-3/TRBV12-4	TRBJ1-1	.
TGCAGCGCTACCGGACGGGACCCGTCCTACAATGAGCAGTTCTTC	CSATGRDPSYNEQFF	many	TRBV29-1	TRBJ2-1	.
TGTGCCAGCAGTTACCTGGGACACAACAATGAGCAGTTCTTC	CASSYLGHNNEQFF	many	TRBV6-5	TRBJ2-1	.
TGTGCCAGCAGTCCCGACAGGGAGGGAAACATTCAGTACTTC	CASSPDREGNIQYF	many	TRBV6-5	TRBJ2-4	.
TGTGTCAGCAGCTTAGTGGGAGCGGCTGGGGCCAACGCCCTGACTTTC	CVSSLVGAAGANALTF	.	TRBV7-9	TRBJ2-6	.
TGTGCCAGCAGCTTAGCCCGACAGGCGATGACAGATACGCAGTATTTT	CASSLARQAMTDTQYF	.	TRBV11-2	TRBJ2-3	.
TGTGCCAGCTCACCACAGGTCGTGAACACTGAAGCTTTCTTT	CASSPQVVNTEAFF	.	TRBV18	TRBJ1-1	.
TGTGCCAGTAGTGGGACAGGGACGGGCTACAAGCAGTACTTC	CASSGTGTGYKQYF	.	TRBV19	TRBJ2-7	TRBD1